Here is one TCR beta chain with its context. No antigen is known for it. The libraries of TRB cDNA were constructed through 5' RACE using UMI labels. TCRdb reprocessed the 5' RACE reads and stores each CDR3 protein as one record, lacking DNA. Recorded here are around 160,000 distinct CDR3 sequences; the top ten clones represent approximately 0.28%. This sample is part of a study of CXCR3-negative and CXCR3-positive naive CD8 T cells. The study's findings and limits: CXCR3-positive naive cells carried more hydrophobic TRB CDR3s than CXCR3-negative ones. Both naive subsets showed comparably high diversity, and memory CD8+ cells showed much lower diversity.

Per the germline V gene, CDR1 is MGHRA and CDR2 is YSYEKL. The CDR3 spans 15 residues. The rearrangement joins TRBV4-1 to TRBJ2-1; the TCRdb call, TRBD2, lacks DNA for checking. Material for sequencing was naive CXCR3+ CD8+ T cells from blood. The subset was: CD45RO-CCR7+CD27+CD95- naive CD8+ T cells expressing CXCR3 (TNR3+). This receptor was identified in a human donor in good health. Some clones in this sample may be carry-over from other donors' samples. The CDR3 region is CASSPGTSGLNEQFF.